Presented here are 28 T cell receptor beta chains from one specimen sequenced in a study of T-cell memory formation after mild COVID-19. TCRdb re-called the 5' RACE reads through MiXCR, storing one row per CDR3 protein. Altogether roughly 350,000 distinct CDR3 sequences are present, over 25% being singletons, with the ten largest covering roughly 14%. The sample consisted of PBMCs or a T cell subset sorted from them (not recorded which). These receptors were obtained from an adult woman who had mild COVID-19 (a few samples of this study predate the infection). Cell type and time point are not known.

In its sample, this clonotype was seen once. This chain links TRBV6-2 or TRBV6-3 with TRBJ2-1; possibly TRBD1 for D (7 bases). Germline loops: CDR1 MNHEY, CDR2 SVGEGT. V lost 6 bases, J lost 0 bases, and 12 bases lay in between. This CDR3 contains 15 residues. Here the CDR3 reads CASRSGDSSYNEQFF. CDR3 coding DNA: TGTGCCAGCAGATCGGGGGACAGCTCCTACAATGAGCAGTTCTTC.

This clonotype has ten or more counts. The chain has TRBV27 and TRBJ2-7; D tentatively fits TRBD1 or TRBD2 (5 bases each). The V and J ends lost 5 bases and 3 bases respectively, with 17 bases between them. The CDR3 loop spans 15 amino acids. The germline CDR1 and CDR2 sequences are MNHEY and SMNVEV (reference sequence). CDR3 protein: CASSPPRVGDYEQYF. Written as DNA, the CDR3 is TGTGCCAGCAGTCCCCCTCGTGTGGGGGACTACGAGCAGTACTTC.

This clonotype has more than one count but fewer than ten. This rearrangement joins TRBV30 to TRBJ2-2; D is unresolved. The length of the CDR3 is 11 residues. Trimming shortened V by 0 bases and J by 4 bases, and 0 bases separated the two germline ends. Germline values: CDR1 GTSNPN, CDR2 SVGIG (reference sequence). Written as DNA, the CDR3 is TGTGCCTGGAGTGTCACCGGGGAGCTGTTTTTT. The encoded protein is CAWSVTGELFF.

The V gene is TRBV30, the J gene TRBJ2-1, with D possibly matching TRBD1 (7 bases). The CDR3 sequence is 12 residues long. The ends were cut back, 0 bases at V and 10 bases at J, with 10 bases in the middle. The germline CDR1 and CDR2 sequences are GTSNPN and SVGIG (reference sequence). CDR3 DNA sequence: TGTGCCTGGAGTGTATCAGGGGGGGAGCAGTTCTTC. This sequence encodes CAWSVSGGEQFF.

This chain uses TRBV10-3 with TRBJ2-1; no reliable D call. The ends were cut back, 2 bases at V and 10 bases at J, with 12 bases in the middle. Germline CDR1 ENHRY, CDR2 SYGVKD. CDR3 length: 13 amino acids. CDR3 region: CAISERLGWEQFF. DNA of the CDR3: TGTGCCATCAGTGAGAGGCTGGGGTGGGAGCAGTTCTTC.

In this sample, this clonotype turned up a few times. The CDR3 region is CASSYRTSFRDTQYF. DNA of the CDR3: TGTGCCAGCAGTTATCGGACTAGCTTTCGCGATACGCAGTATTTT. The V and J genes are TRBV6-2 or TRBV6-3 and TRBJ2-3, with 8 bases aligning to TRBD2. This CDR3 spans 15 amino acids. The J segment lost 6 bases and the V segment lost 3 bases, leaving 8 bases of the junction unmatched. The germline V gene has CDR1 MNHEY and CDR2 SVGEGT.

This clonotype turned up a few times. The chain recombines TRBV9 with TRBJ2-1; 7 bases are a match to TRBD1. The CDR3 extends over 16 amino acids. Germline V lookup: CDR1 SGDLS, CDR2 YYNGEE. V dropped 3 bases and J dropped 2; count of bases not matched to a gene: 8. The CDR3 region is CASSGRQGRTYNEQFF. CDR3 DNA: TGTGCCAGCAGCGGTCGACAGGGTAGAACCTACAATGAGCAGTTCTTC.

This chain joins TRBV30 and TRBJ2-1; TRBD1 is a possible D gene (6 bases). From germline, CDR1 is GTSNPN and CDR2 SVGIG (reference sequence). Trimming cost V 3 bases and J 0 bases, with 9 bases left between them. CDR3 length equals 14 residues. This chain's CDR3 is CAWSQGYSYNEQFF. CDR3 nucleotide sequence: TGTGCCTGGAGCCAGGGGTACTCCTACAATGAGCAGTTCTTC.

V gene TRBV5-1 combines with J gene TRBJ2-6; D not resolved. The V gene lost 0 bases and the J gene lost 1 base, with 8 bases spanning the gap. CDR1 and CDR2 (germline): SGHRS, YFSETQ. This CDR3 has 16 residues. CDR3 residues: CASSLGSLSGANVLTF. The CDR3 nucleotides are TGCGCCAGCAGCTTGGGTAGTTTATCTGGGGCCAACGTCCTGACTTTC. The full variable domain, rest sourced from reference TRBV5-1 and TRBJ2-6, is KAGVTQTPRYLIKTRGQQVTLSCSPISGHRSVSWYQQTPGQGLQFLFEYFSETQRNKGNFPGRFSGRQFSNSRSEMNVSTLELGDSALYLCASSLGSLSGANVLTFGAGSRLTVL.

The gene calls are TRBV6-2 or TRBV6-3 and TRBJ1-5, with D hard to call. Trimming stripped 3 bases from V and 2 bases from J, with 11 bases between. Germline lookup yields CDR1 MNHEY and CDR2 SVGEGT. This CDR3 is built from 15 residues. CDR3 coding DNA: TGTGCCAGCAGTTATTTGACCGCCGGCAATCAGCCCCAGCATTTT. Its translation: CASSYLTAGNQPQHF.

J is TRBJ1-1 and V is TRBV9; the D is unclear. The CDR3 has 12 amino acids. Germline CDR1 reads SGDLS; CDR2 reads YYNGEE. V dropped 3 bases and J dropped 11 bases, with 14 bases sitting between them. The CDR3 is CASSALTERAFF. The DNA for the CDR3 is TGTGCCAGCAGCGCCCTCACAGAGAGGGCTTTCTTT.

The chain recombines TRBV7-8 with TRBJ2-3; maybe TRBD2 (5 bases). Germline assignment: CDR1 SGHVS and CDR2 FQNEAQ. Trimming shortened V by 0 bases and J by 4 bases, and 14 bases separated the two germline ends. This CDR3 spans 16 amino acids. The CDR3 sequence: CASSLAWASKADTQYF. The CDR3 nucleotides are TGTGCCAGCAGCTTAGCGTGGGCTAGCAAGGCAGATACGCAGTATTTT.

The chain is built from TRBV6-2 or TRBV6-3 and TRBJ1-2; D not certain. Germline lookup yields CDR1 MNHEY and CDR2 SVGEGT. There are 14 residues in the CDR3. Trimming pared 0 bases from V and 4 bases from J, leaving 9 bases between. The CDR3 protein is CASSYSPGFYGYTF. CDR3 coding DNA: TGTGCCAGCAGTTACTCGCCCGGTTTCTATGGCTACACCTTC.

The chain employs TRBV5-1 and TRBJ2-7, with D possibly being TRBD2 (5 bases). Trimming pared 3 bases from V and 7 bases from J, leaving 20 bases between. CDR3 length: 15 amino acids. CDR1 is SGHRS and CDR2 is YFSETQ in the germline V gene. CDR3 DNA: TGCGCCAGCAGCTCAATGAGCGGAACCCCCCTGGAGCAGTACTTC. Amino acid sequence: CASSSMSGTPLEQYF.

The chain uses TRBV24-1 and TRBJ2-5; possibly TRBD1 for D (6 bases). The CDR3 is made up of 14 amino acids. V was clipped by 3 bases and J by 2 bases, with 9 bases between them. In germline, CDR1 is KGHDR, CDR2 SFDVKD. CDR3 bases: TGTGCCACCAGTGATGCAGGGGTTCAAGAGACCCAGTACTTC. This encodes CATSDAGVQETQYF.

The chain is built from TRBV18 and TRBJ2-7; TRBD1 agrees at 8 bases. The CDR3 is 17 amino acids. Trimming removed 1 base from V and 2 bases from J; junction bases left unmatched: 10. Germline V lookup: CDR1 KGHSH, CDR2 LQKENI. The CDR3: CASSPLKIKDRAYEQYF. In DNA form, the CDR3 reads TGTGCCAGCTCACCACTTAAGATCAAGGACAGGGCCTACGAGCAGTACTTC.

This clonotype was seen at least ten times. This chain connects TRBV7-9 to TRBJ2-3; D perhaps matches TRBD2 (6 bases). CDR3 length: 14 residues. Germline V gives CDR1 SEHNR, CDR2 FQNEAQ (reference sequence). The V end lost 5 bases, the J end lost 0 bases, and 9 bases lay between the germline ends. The CDR3 loop reads CASSGGTSTDTQYF. In nucleotides, the CDR3 is TGTGCCAGCAGCGGCGGGACTAGCACAGATACGCAGTATTTT.

This chain links TRBV7-6 with TRBJ2-5; either TRBD1 or TRBD2 may fit D (5 bases each). V was clipped by 5 bases and J by 4 bases, with 14 bases between them. The CDR3 has 14 amino acids. Looked up from germline, CDR1 is SGHVS and CDR2 is FNYEAQ. As DNA, the CDR3 is TGTGCCAGCAGCGGCTGGGACCGAGGAGAGACCCAGTACTTC. Residues: CASSGWDRGETQYF. Drawing the rest from reference TRBV7-6 and TRBJ2-5, the complete variable domain is GAGVSQSPRYKVTKRGQDVALRCDPISGHVSLYWYRQALGQGPEFLTYFNYEAQQDKSGLPNDRFSAERPEGSISTLTIQRTEQRDSAMYRCASSGWDRGETQYFGPGTRLLVL.

The V gene is TRBV20-1, the J gene TRBJ2-1; TRBD1 is a possible D gene (6 bases). CDR1 and CDR2 from the germline V gene are DFQATT and SNEGSKA (reference sequence). CDR3 length equals 13 residues. The V end lost 4 bases, the J end lost 7 bases, and 14 bases lay between the germline ends. The CDR3 protein is CSATVRTVNEQFF. The CDR3 nucleotides read TGCAGTGCTACCGTTAGGACAGTTAATGAGCAGTTCTTC.

This sequence joins TRBV20-1 and TRBJ2-7, with TRBD2 as a possible D gene (6 bases). Germline values: CDR1 DFQATT, CDR2 SNEGSKA (reference sequence). The V end was cut by 5 bases, the J end by 2 bases, with 13 bases between. The CDR3 sequence is 13 residues long. The CDR3 spells CSALMGGAYEQYF. CDR3 DNA sequence: TGCAGTGCTCTCATGGGGGGAGCCTACGAGCAGTACTTC.

In this sample, this clonotype turned up a few times. The chain links TRBV5-5 to TRBJ2-2; 9 bases are a match to TRBD1. Trimming removed 3 bases from V and 13 bases from J; junction bases left unmatched: 10. The CDR3 consists of 14 residues. CDR1 SGHKS and CDR2 YYEKEE come from the germline V gene (reference sequence). DNA for the CDR3: TGTGCCAGCAGCTCGCCGGGACAGGGAATCGGGCTGTTTTTT. It specifies CASSSPGQGIGLFF.

There are a few counts of this clonotype. The chain recombines TRBV2 with TRBJ1-1; D is ambiguous. The V end was cut by 6 bases, the J end by 2 bases, with 19 bases between. The CDR3 runs to 16 residues. CDR1 is SNHLY, CDR2 FYNNEI, per germline. The DNA of the CDR3 is TGTGCCAGCAGCCTCGAGACTAGTTTGGTAAACACTGAAGCTTTCTTT. As protein: CASSLETSLVNTEAFF. Together with reference TRBV2 and TRBJ1-1, the CDR3 gives the full variable domain: EPEVTQTPSHQVTQMGQEVILRCVPISNHLYFYWYRQILGQKVEFLVSFYNNEISEKSEIFDDQFSVERPDGSNFTLKIRSTKLEDSAMYFCASSLETSLVNTEAFFGQGTRLTVV.

V is TRBV7-9 and J is TRBJ1-1, with 7 bases lining up with TRBD1. With V trimmed by 5 bases and J by 2 bases, 5 bases remained unmatched. CDR1 is SEHNR and CDR2 is FQNEAQ in the germline V gene (reference sequence). The length of the CDR3 is 14 residues. The CDR3 bases are TGTGCCAGCAGCCCGGACAGGACCAACACTGAAGCTTTCTTT. It yields the protein CASSPDRTNTEAFF.

This clonotype was counted a few times. The rearrangement links TRBV18 to TRBJ1-2, with D tentatively TRBD1 (6 bases). There are 14 residues in the CDR3. Germline CDR1 reads KGHSH; CDR2 reads LQKENI. V was trimmed by 0 bases and J by 3 bases, leaving 8 bases between them. The CDR3 DNA reads as TGTGCCAGCTCACCACCGTGGGGGCACTATGGCTACACCTTC. It codes for CASSPPWGHYGYTF.

This clonotype was detected many times. The rearrangement joins TRBV24-1 to TRBJ1-2, with D possibly TRBD1 on 5 matching bases. V shed 6 bases and J shed 6 bases, with 7 bases lying between them. This CDR3 is built from 11 residues. Per the germline V gene, CDR1 is KGHDR and CDR2 is SFDVKD. CDR3 residues: CATSQGNGYTF. The CDR3 DNA reads as TGTGCCACCAGTCAGGGTAATGGCTACACCTTC.

There are many counts of this clonotype. This sequence joins TRBV5-1 and TRBJ2-5; D remains ambiguous. The CDR3 extends over 10 amino acids. The V end was cut by 4 bases, the J end by 4 bases, with 2 bases between. Germline CDR1 SGHRS, CDR2 YFSETQ. DNA for the CDR3: TGCGCCAGCAGCGGAGAGACCCAGTACTTC. Its translation: CASSGETQYF.

The V and J genes are TRBV14 and TRBJ2-5, with 9 bases fitting TRBD2. Germline loops: CDR1 SGHDN, CDR2 FVKESK. J was trimmed by 4 bases and V by 1 base; bases with no gene match: 4. CDR3 length: 15 residues. CDR3 region: CASSQGLAGTETQYF. CDR3 sequence (DNA): TGTGCCAGCAGCCAAGGTCTAGCGGGGACAGAGACCCAGTACTTC.

This clonotype was seen more than once but under ten times. V gene TRBV6-5 combines with J gene TRBJ2-2; 7 positions agree with TRBD1. In germline, CDR1 is MNHEY, CDR2 SVGAGI. J was trimmed by 2 bases and V by 2 bases; bases with no gene match: 11. This CDR3 has 18 residues. DNA for the CDR3: TGTGCCAGCAGTTACGGACCCGGTGCAGGGGGAAACACCGGGGAGCTGTTTTTT. It is translated as CASSYGPGAGGNTGELFF.